The 12 T cell receptor beta chains given below trace back to one sample, sequenced in a study of identical twins. TCRdb processed the 5' RACE reads anew with MiXCR; each CDR3 protein has one entry. This repertoire shows approximately 630,000 distinct CDR3 sequences, under 8.5% found once; its top ten account for about 1.6%. Another study also made use of these data, one on yellow fever vaccine responses in identical twins.

Specimen: PBMCs. The receptor set was obtained from a woman between 18 and 29 years old in good health.

The V and J genes are TRBV24-1 and TRBJ2-7; no clear D. Trimming shortened V by 3 bases and J by 2 bases, and 16 bases separated the two germline ends. The germline gives CDR1 KGHDR, CDR2 SFDVKD. The CDR3 contains 16 residues. This chain's CDR3 is CATSDRLAGYPYEQYF. DNA of the CDR3: TGTGCCACCAGTGATCGGTTGGCAGGATACCCCTACGAGCAGTACTTC.

The V call is TRBV27, the J call TRBJ2-7; 7 positions agree with TRBD2. Germline-derived CDR1 and CDR2 are MNHEY and SMNVEV (reference sequence). This CDR3 region has 16 residues. Trimming took 2 bases from V and 3 from J; bases not matched to a gene: 10. In DNA, the CDR3 is TGTGCCAGCAGTTTAAGGGGAGGGGTGCTAATCTACGAGCAGTACTTC. This encodes CASSLRGGVLIYEQYF.

In this sample, this clonotype turned up once. The gene calls are TRBV2 and TRBJ2-4; D remains unclear. The length of the CDR3 is 14 residues. The germline CDR1 and CDR2 sequences are SNHLY and FYNNEI. Trimming removed 2 bases at V and 4 bases at J, with 9 bases between. CDR3 nucleotide sequence: TGTGCCAGCAGTGAAACGGAAGCTAAAAACATTCAGTACTTC. This sequence encodes CASSETEAKNIQYF.

This clonotype showed up just a few times. CDR3 bases: TGTGCCAGCAGCGGATGGGGACTAGAGGTAGATACGCAGTATTTT. Its protein product is CASSGWGLEVDTQYF. This chain uses TRBV3-1 with TRBJ2-3; 8 bases map to TRBD2. CDR3 size: 15 residues. Germline assignment: CDR1 LGHDT and CDR2 YNNKEL (reference sequence). J was trimmed by 5 bases and V by 5 bases; bases with no gene match: 9.

V is TRBV9 and J is TRBJ2-7; 16 bases are a match to TRBD2. V shed 2 bases and J 3 bases; nucleotides not matched to a gene: 8. The germline gives CDR1 SGDLS, CDR2 YYNGEE. The CDR3 has 18 amino acids. The CDR3 protein is CASSVGTSGRGYVYEQYF. In nucleotides, the CDR3 is TGTGCCAGCAGCGTTGGGACTAGCGGGAGGGGGTACGTCTACGAGCAGTACTTC.

The table lists this clonotype with many counts. The chain recombines TRBV5-1 with TRBJ2-7; a possible D gene is TRBD1 (6 bases). V dropped 0 bases and J dropped 1 base, with 8 bases sitting between them. This CDR3 comprises 14 residues. CDR1 and CDR2 (germline): SGHRS, YFSETQ. The CDR3 loop reads CASSLVGQSYEQYF. As DNA, the CDR3 is TGCGCCAGCAGCTTGGTAGGACAGTCCTACGAGCAGTACTTC. Looking up the rest from reference TRBV5-1 and TRBJ2-7 gives the full variable domain: KAGVTQTPRYLIKTRGQQVTLSCSPISGHRSVSWYQQTPGQGLQFLFEYFSETQRNKGNFPGRFSGRQFSNSRSEMNVSTLELGDSALYLCASSLVGQSYEQYFGPGTRLTVT.

The rearrangement joins TRBV11-2 to TRBJ2-1; 16 bases are shared with TRBD2. Germline CDR1 is SGHAT and CDR2 is FQNNGV. V shed 5 bases and J 0 bases; nucleotides not matched to a gene: 13. The CDR3 sequence is 21 residues long. CDR3 loop: CASSVRPPGTSGGASYNEQFF. The CDR3 coding sequence is TGTGCCAGCAGCGTACGGCCCCCGGGGACTAGCGGGGGGGCCTCCTACAATGAGCAGTTCTTC.

The V and J genes are TRBV15 and TRBJ2-1; 8 positions match TRBD2. The CDR3 contains 16 residues. Germline CDR1 LNHNV, CDR2 YYDKDF (reference sequence). The ends lost 4 bases at V and 4 bases at J; junction bases unmatched: 9. CDR3 residues: CATSKDPGGSYNEQFF. The CDR3 DNA reads as TGTGCCACCAGCAAAGACCCGGGGGGGTCTTACAATGAGCAGTTCTTC.

This clonotype has just a few counts. The chain recombines TRBV28 with TRBJ2-2; 7 bases are shared with TRBD1. CDR1 and CDR2 (germline): MDHEN, SYDVKM. The CDR3 spans 16 residues. The V gene end was trimmed by 5 bases and the J gene end by 0 bases; junction bases not matched to a gene: 6. The CDR3 coding sequence is TGTGCCAGCAGTCGGGACAGCAGACCGAACACCGGGGAGCTGTTTTTT. Its protein is CASSRDSRPNTGELFF.

This clonotype was seen repeatedly, ten times or more. The chain uses TRBV27 and TRBJ1-1; no reliable D call. The germline V and J ends were trimmed by 5 bases and 1 base, with 17 bases remaining between them. Germline CDR1 and CDR2: MNHEY and SMNVEV (reference sequence). The CDR3 runs 16 residues. The CDR3 DNA follows: TGTGCCAGCAGTCTGATTTCTGGGATGCGGAACACTGAAGCTTTCTTT. It translates to CASSLISGMRNTEAFF.

The chain recombines TRBV7-3 with TRBJ2-1; 13 positions match TRBD2. Losses at the gene ends were 3 bases for V and 5 bases for J; bases not matched to a gene: 1. The germline V gene has CDR1 SGHTA and CDR2 FQGTGA. The CDR3 runs to 15 residues. The CDR3 protein is CASSLGLAGHNEQFF. CDR3 DNA: TGTGCCAGCAGCTTGGGACTAGCGGGACACAATGAGCAGTTCTTC.

In this sample, this clonotype turned up a few times. The rearrangement uses TRBV25-1 and TRBJ2-2, with D unresolved. Germline CDR1 and CDR2: MGHDK and SYGVNS. The length of the CDR3 is 17 residues. V gave up 1 base and J gave up 6 bases, with 18 bases separating them. The CDR3 DNA is TGTGCCAGCAGTGAATTGGTGGTGGCAGGCGTCCCCGGGGAGCTGTTTTTT. Translated: CASSELVVAGVPGELFF.